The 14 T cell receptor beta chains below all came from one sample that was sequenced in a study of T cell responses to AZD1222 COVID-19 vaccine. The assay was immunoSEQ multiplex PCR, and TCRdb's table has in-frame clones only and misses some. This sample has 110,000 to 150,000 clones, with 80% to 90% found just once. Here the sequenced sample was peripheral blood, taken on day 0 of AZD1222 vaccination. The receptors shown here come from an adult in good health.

The chain's CDR3 is CASGETPTDTQYF. The DNA of the CDR3 is TGTGCCAGCGGGGAGACTCCAACAGATACGCAGTATTTT. The chain carries TRBV6-4 and TRBJ2-3, with D possibly being TRBD2 (5 bases). This CDR3 has 13 amino acids. Germline V lookup: CDR1 MRHNA, CDR2 SNTAGT. The ends were cut back, 8 bases at V and 3 bases at J, with 12 bases in the middle.

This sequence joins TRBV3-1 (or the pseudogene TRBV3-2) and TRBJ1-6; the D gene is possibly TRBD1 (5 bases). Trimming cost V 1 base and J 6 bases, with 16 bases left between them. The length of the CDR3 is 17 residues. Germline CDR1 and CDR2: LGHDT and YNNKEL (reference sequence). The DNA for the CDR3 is TGTGCCAGCAGCCAAGGGCCCCCAGGGTTCGGTAATTCACCCCTCCACTTT. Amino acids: CASSQGPPGFGNSPLHF.

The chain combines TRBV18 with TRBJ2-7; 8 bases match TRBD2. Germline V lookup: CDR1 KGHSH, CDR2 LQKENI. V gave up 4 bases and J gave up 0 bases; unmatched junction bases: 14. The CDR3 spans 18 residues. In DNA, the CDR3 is TGTGCCAGCTCACTCATGGGGACTAGTAGAAGTAGCTCCTACGAGCAGTACTTC. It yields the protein CASSLMGTSRSSSYEQYF.

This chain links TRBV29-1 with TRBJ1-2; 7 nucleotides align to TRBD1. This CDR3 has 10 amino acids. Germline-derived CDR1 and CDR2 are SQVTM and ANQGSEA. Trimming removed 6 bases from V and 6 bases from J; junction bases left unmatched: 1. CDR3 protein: CSVQGDGYTF. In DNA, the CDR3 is TGCAGCGTCCAGGGGGATGGCTACACCTTC.

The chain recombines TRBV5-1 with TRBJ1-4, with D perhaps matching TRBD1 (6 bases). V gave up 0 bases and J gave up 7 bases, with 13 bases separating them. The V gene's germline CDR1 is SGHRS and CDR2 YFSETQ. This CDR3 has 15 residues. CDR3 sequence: CASSLASRGGEKLFF. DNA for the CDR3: TGCGCCAGCAGCTTGGCTTCCAGGGGAGGTGAAAAACTGTTTTTT.

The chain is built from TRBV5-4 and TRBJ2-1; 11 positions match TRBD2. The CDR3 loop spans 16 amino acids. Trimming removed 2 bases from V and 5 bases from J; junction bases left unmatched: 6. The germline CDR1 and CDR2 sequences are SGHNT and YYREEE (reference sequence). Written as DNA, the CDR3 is TGTGCCAGCAGCTTTTTTAGCGGGAGGGCCGACAATGAGCAGTTCTTC. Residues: CASSFFSGRADNEQFF.

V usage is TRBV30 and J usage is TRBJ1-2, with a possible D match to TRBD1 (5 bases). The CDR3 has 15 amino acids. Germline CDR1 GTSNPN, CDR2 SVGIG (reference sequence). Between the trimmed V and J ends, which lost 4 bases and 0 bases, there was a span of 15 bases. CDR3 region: CAWTLPTVTNYGYTF. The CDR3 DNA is TGTGCCTGGACCCTCCCGACAGTTACTAACTATGGCTACACCTTC.

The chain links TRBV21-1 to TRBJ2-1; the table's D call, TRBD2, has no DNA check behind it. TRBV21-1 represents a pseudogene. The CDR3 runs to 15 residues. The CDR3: CASSKGGGLYNEQFF. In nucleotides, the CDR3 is TGTGCCAGCAGCAAAGGAGGCGGGCTATACAATGAGCAGTTCTTC.

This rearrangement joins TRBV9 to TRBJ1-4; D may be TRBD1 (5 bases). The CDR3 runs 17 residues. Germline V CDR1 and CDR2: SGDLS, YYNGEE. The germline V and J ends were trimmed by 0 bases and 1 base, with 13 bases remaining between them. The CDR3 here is CASSVGILGVTNEKLFF. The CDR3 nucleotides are TGTGCCAGCAGCGTAGGCATCCTGGGGGTAACTAATGAAAAACTGTTTTTT.

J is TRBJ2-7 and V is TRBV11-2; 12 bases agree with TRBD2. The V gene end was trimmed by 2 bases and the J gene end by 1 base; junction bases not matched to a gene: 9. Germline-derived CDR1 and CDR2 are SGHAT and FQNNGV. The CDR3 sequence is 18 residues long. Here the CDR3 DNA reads TGTGCCAGCAGCTTACCGTCTGGGACTAGCGGGTTATCCTACGAGCAGTACTTC. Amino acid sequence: CASSLPSGTSGLSYEQYF.

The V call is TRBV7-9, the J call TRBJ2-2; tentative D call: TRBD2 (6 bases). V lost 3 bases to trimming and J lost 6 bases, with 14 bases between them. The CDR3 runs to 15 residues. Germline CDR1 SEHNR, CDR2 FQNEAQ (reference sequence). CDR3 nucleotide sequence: TGTGCCAGCAGCTTTACACTAGCAGAGGCCGGGGAGCTGTTTTTT. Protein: CASSFTLAEAGELFF.

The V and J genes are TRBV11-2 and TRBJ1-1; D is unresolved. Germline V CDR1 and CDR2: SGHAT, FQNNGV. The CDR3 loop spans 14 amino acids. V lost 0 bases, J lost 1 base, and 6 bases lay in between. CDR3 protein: CASSLEQTNTEAFF. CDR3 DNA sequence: TGTGCCAGCAGCTTAGAACAGACGAACACTGAAGCTTTCTTT.

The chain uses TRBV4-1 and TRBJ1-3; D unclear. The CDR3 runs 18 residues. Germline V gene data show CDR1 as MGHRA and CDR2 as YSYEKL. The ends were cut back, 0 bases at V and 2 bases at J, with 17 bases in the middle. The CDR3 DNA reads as TGCGCCAGCAGCCAAGAGGGGAAGGGCGCCAGCACTGGAAACACCATATATTTT. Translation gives CASSQEGKGASTGNTIYF.

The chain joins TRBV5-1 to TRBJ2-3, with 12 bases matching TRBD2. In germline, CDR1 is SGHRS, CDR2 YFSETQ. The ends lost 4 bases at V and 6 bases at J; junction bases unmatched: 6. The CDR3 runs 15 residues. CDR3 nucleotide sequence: TGCGCCAGCAGCGGACAACTAGCGGGGGGCGATACGCAGTATTTT. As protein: CASSGQLAGGDTQYF.